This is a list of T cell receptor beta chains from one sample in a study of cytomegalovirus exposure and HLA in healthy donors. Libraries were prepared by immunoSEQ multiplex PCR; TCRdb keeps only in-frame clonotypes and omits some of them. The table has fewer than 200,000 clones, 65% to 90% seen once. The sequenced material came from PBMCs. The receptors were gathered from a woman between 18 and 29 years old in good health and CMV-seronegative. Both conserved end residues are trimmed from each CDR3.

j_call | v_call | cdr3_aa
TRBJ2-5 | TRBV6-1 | ASSVGQGAGKTQY
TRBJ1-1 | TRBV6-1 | ASSIQGWTEAF
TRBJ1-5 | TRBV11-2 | ASSCGLLLRNQPQH
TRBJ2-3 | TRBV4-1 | ASSHFSGGAQDTQY
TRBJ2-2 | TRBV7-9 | ASTLLGNTGELF
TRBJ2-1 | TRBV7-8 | ASSLGSRAGLVEMHNEQF
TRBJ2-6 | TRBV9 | ASSLGRGQNTNVLT
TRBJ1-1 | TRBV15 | ATRVFGGNTEAF
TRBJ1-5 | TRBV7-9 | ASSLGENQPQH
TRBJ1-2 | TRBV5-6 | ASSKGQGRAVRTYT
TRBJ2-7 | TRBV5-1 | ASSQAGPYEQY
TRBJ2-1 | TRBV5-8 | ASSLPGMQYNEQF
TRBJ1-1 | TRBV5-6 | ASSSGQGSRNTEAF
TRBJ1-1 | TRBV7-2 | ASSLDGTGA
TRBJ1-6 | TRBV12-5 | ASGHSNRGIEKSSYNSPLH
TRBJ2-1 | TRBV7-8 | ASRGPLDRAGNEQF
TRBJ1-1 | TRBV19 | ASIWGAEAF
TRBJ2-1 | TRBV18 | ASSPLTGDQEQF
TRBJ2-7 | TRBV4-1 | ASSQEPGYEQY
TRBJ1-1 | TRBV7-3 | ASSPLTALNTEAF
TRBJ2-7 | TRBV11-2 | ASSIQLAASYEQY
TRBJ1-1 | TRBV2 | ASSEAGRPGAVTEAF
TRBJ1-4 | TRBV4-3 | ASSPSGQVNEKLF
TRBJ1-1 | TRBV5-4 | ASSLGQGEAEAF
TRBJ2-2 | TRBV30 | AWNSYTGELF
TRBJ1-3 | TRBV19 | ASSTLPDSGNTIY
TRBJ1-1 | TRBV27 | ASSRRGTGNTEAF
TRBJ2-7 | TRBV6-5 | ASSIQGTRSEQY
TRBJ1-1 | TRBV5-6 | ASSSRGRREAEAF
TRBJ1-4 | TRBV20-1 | SARDQTGLF
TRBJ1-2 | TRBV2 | ASRRDKSFYGYT
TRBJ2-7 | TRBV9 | ASSVGASNPPEQY
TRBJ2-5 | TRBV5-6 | ASSPGQGKILRGKETQY
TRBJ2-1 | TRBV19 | ASKGLAGGSSYNEQF
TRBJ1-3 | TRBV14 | ASSPGHSGNTIY
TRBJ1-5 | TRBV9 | ASSVGVGDPQPQH
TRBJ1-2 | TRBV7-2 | ASSLATGDGYT
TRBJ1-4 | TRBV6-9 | ASSYSGRGPYNEKLF
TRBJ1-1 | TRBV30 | AWAYGGWDTEAF
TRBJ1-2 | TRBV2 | ASSAGTGGNYGYT
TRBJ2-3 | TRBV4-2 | ASSQVGEETDTQY
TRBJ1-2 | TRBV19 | ASSSARVPHYGYT
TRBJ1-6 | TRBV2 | ASSEMGPAGYSPLH
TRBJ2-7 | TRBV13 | ASSLARIPYEQY
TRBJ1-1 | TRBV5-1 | ASSLKLQGINTEAF
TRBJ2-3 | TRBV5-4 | ASPQGADTQY
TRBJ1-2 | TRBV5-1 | ASSPGPGADYGYT
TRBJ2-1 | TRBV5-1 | ASSPPDSADQF
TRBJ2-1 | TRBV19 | ASSWDRVLAEQF
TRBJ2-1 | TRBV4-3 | ASTYSAGYNEQF
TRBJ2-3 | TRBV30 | AWSERWTDTQY